This TCR beta chain was sequenced for a study of T-cell reconstitution after alpha-beta-depleted transplantation in children. With 4 bases clipped from V and 2 bases from J, the junction kept 9 bases outside the gene matches. Per the germline V gene, CDR1 is SGHDT and CDR2 is YYEEEE. The CDR3 covers 16 residues. Unique molecular identifiers were used to barcode this TCRbeta library. TCRdb independently ran MiXCR on the PCR reads; one entry per CDR3 protein. The sample records about 610,000 distinct CDR3 sequences, 8% to 11% being singletons. This clonotype was seen once. The sequence derives from a human donor who donated a stem cell graft to a child with acute myeloid leukemia. The V call is TRBV5-6, the J call TRBJ2-3, with TRBD2 matching 8 bases. The sample in question was PBMCs from the stem cell graft donor, obtained from the stem cell graft. CDR3 coding DNA: TGTGCCAGCAGCCACCGAACTAGCGGCCCCACAGATACGCAGTATTTT. Translation: CASSHRTSGPTDTQYF.